Listed below are T cell receptor beta chains from one sample, sequenced in a study of regulatory T cells in long-lasting Graves disease. MiXCR, applied by TCRdb to the multiplex PCR reads, yields one record per CDR3 protein. The sample records over 650,000 distinct CDR3 sequences, about 30% being singletons. The sample in question was peripheral blood mononuclear cells (PBMCs), obtained when the disease was refractory, from a patient treated with antithyroid drugs. The receptors were sampled from a female donor with Graves disease. The CDR3 runs from the conserved cysteine through the conserved F or W.

V | CDR3
TRBV25-1 | CASSDRDRDYGYTF
TRBV20-1 | CSASKWNTEAFF
TRBV29-1 | CSVVEQGNNSPLHF
TRBV29-1 | CSVRQGEGNNQPQHF
TRBV20-1 | CSARDRGGDSNQPQHF
TRBV20-1 | CSARGSSGRWYEQYF
TRBV5-1 | CASSLAGVRPNEKLFF
TRBV7-6 | CASSPHPQGTQHF
TRBV5-1 | CASTLDIPGNTIYF
TRBV19 | CASSRPGTGFRAFF
TRBV7-8 | CASSLGVIGVEAFF
TRBV27 | CASSSRPPGQGAYEQYF
TRBV6-1 | CASGRGVETQYF
TRBV25-1 | CASSVRGPLNEKLFF
TRBV12-3/TRBV12-4 | CASSLGAGNEQYF
TRBV2 | CASSDGRWPSQPQHF
TRBV11-1 | CASSHLAGELFF
TRBV6-5 | CASSYSRGGSNQPQHF
TRBV29-1 | CSVGQGQYYGYTF
TRBV9 | CAGSVGQGPYEQYF
TRBV7-9 | CASSLTPGGYSNQPQHF
TRBV25-1 | CASTETGGSGNTIYF
TRBV7-9 | CASSLGGGGAGGELFF
TRBV30 | CAWSAQAGAFF